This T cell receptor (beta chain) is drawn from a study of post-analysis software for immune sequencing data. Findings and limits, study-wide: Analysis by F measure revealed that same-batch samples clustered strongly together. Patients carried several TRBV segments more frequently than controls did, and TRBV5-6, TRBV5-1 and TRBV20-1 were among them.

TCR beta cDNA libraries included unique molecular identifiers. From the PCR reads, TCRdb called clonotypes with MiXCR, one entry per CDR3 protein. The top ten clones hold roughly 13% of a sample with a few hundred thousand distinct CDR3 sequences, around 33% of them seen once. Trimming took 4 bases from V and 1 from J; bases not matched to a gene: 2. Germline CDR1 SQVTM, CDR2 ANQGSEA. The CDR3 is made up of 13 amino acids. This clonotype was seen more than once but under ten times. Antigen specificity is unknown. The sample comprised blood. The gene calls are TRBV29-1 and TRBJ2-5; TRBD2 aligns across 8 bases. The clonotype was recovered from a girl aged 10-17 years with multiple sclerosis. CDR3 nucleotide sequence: TGCAGCGTTGTAGCGGGGTTCCAAGAGACCCAGTACTTC. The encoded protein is CSVVAGFQETQYF.